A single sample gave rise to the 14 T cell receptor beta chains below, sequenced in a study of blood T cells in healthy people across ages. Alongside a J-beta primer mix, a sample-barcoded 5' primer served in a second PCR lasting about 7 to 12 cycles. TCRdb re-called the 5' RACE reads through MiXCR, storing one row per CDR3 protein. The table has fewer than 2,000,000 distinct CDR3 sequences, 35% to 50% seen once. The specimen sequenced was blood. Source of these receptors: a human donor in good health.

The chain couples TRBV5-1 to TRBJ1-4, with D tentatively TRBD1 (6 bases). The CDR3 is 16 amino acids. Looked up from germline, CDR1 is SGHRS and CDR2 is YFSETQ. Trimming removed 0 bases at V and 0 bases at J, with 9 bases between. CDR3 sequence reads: CASSLGQAATNEKLFF. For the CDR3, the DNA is TGCGCCAGCAGCTTGGGACAGGCTGCAACTAATGAAAAACTGTTTTTT.

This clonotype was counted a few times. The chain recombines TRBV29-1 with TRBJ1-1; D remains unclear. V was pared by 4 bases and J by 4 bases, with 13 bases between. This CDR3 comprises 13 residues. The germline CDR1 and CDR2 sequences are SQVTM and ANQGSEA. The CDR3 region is CSVAVQWGTEAFF. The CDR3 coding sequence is TGCAGCGTTGCAGTACAATGGGGCACTGAAGCTTTCTTT.

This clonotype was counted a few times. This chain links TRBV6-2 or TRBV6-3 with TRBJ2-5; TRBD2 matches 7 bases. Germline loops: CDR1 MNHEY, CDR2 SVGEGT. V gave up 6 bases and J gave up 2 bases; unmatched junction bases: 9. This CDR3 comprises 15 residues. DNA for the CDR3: TGTGCCAGCAGACCTCCGGGACTACGACAAGAGACCCAGTACTTC. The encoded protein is CASRPPGLRQETQYF.

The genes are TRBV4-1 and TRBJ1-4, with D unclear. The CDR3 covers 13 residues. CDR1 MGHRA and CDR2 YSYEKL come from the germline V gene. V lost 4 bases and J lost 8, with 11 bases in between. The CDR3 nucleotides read TGCGCCAGCAGCCTACTGCAGGCGGAAAAACTGTTTTTT. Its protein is CASSLLQAEKLFF.

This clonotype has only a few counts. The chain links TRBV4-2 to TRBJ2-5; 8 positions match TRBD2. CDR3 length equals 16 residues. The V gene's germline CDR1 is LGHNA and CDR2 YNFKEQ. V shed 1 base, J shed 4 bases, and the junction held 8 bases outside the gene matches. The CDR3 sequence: CASSQAGTSVGETQYF. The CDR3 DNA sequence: TGTGCCAGCAGCCAAGCCGGGACTAGTGTTGGAGAGACCCAGTACTTC.

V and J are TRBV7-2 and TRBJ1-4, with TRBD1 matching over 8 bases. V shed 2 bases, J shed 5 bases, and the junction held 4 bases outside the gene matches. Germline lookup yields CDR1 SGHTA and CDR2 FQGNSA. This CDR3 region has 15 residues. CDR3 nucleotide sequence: TGTGCCAGCAGCTTAATGGGACAGGAGAATGAAAAACTGTTTTTT. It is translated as CASSLMGQENEKLFF.

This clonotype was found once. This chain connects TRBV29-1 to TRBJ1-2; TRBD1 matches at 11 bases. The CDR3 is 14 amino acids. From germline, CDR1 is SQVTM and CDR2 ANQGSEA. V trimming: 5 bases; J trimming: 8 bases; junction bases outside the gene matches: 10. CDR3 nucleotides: TGCAGCGTTACCCCGGGACAGGGGGTTGGAGGCTACACCTTC. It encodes CSVTPGQGVGGYTF. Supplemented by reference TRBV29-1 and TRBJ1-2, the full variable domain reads SAVISQKPSRDICQRGTSLTIQCQVDSQVTMMFWYRQQPGQSLTLIATANQGSEATYESGFVIDKFPISRPNLTFSTLTVSNMSPEDSSIYLCSVTPGQGVGGYTFGSGTRLTVV.

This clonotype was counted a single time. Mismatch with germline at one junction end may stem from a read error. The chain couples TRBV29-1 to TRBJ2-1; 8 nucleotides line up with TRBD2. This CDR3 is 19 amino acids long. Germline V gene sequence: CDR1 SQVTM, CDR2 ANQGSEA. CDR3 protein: CGVATEESCGGHFYNEQFF. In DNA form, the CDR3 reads TGCGGCGTTGCGACGGAGGAGTCATGCGGGGGGCATTTTTACAATGAGCAGTTCTTC.

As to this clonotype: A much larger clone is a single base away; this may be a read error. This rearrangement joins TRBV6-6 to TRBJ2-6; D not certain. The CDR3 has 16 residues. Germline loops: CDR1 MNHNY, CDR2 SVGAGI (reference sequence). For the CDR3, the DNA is TGTGCCAGCTGTTACTTAGGCGTCTCTGGGGCCAACGTCCTGACTTTC. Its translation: CASCYLGVSGANVLTF.

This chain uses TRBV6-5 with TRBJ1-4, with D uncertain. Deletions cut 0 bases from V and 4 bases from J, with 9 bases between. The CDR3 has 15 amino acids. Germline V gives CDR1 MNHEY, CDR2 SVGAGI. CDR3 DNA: TGTGCCAGCAGTTACTCTGCAGTAATTAATGAAAAACTGTTTTTT. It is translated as CASSYSAVINEKLFF.

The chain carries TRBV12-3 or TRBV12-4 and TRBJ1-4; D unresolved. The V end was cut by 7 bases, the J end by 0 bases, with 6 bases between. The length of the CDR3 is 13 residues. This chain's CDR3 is CASKGTTNEKLFF. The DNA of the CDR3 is TGTGCCAGCAAGGGTACAACTAATGAAAAACTGTTTTTT.

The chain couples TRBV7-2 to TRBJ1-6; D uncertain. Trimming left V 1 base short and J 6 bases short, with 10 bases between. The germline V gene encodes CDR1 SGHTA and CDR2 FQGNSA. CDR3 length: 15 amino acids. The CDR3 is CASSLVRRTNSPLHF. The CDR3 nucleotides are TGTGCCAGCAGCTTAGTTCGACGTACTAATTCACCCCTCCACTTT.

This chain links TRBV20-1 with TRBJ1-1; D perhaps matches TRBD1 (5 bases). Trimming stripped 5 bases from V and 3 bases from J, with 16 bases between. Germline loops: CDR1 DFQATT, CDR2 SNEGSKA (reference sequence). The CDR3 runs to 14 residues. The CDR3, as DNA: TGCAGTGCTCTCAAATCCAGGGAATACACTGAAGCTTTCTTT. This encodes CSALKSREYTEAFF.

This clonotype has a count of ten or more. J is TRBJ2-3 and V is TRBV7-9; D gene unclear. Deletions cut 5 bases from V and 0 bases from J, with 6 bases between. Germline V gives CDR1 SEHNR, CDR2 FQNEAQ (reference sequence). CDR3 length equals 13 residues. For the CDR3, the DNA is TGTGCCAGCAGCCATACTAGCACAGATACGCAGTATTTT. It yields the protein CASSHTSTDTQYF.